This record concerns one T cell receptor beta chain sequence. What it binds is unknown. The record originates from a study of siplizumab effects on memory and regulatory T cells. Study-wide findings and caveats: Unstimulated subsets were the mapping target of only a minor fraction of alloreactive clones.

Trimming cost V 1 base and J 6 bases; bases outside gene matches: 6. Per germline, CDR1 SGHTA and CDR2 FQGNSA. There are 15 residues in the CDR3. This table comes from immunoSEQ multiplex PCR, and its TCRdb copy is limited to in-frame clones, with some not included. The table lists roughly 100,000 clones, more than 95% of them singletons. The rearrangement links TRBV7-2 to TRBJ1-5; 7 bases match TRBD1. The TCR comes from a human donor in good health. Sample: naive CD4+ T cells sorted from blood. CDR3 sequence (DNA): TGTGCCAGCAGCTTAGGGACAGGCCTATTTCAGCCCCAGCATTTT. This translates into CASSLGTGLFQPQHF.